The next 27 T cell receptor beta chains were all read from a single sample in a study of shared clonotypes between healthy human individuals. Using immunoSEQ multiplex PCR, the repertoire was profiled, and TCRdb retains in-frame clones only, with some absent. The data hold about 680,000 clones, with under 80% observed a single time. Sequences were obtained from memory CD4+ T cells sorted from blood. Indicated subset: CD45RA-negative fraction. These receptors all stem from a woman in her 30s in good health.

The DNA of the CDR3 is TGTGCCAGTAGTATCGAGTGGTACAATGAGCAGTTCTTC. Encoded protein: CASSIEWYNEQFF. The rearrangement joins TRBV19 to TRBJ2-1, with D uncertain. Germline-derived CDR1 and CDR2 are LNHDA and SQIVND (reference sequence). The CDR3 spans 13 residues. Deletions cut 3 bases from V and 4 bases from J, with 7 bases between. The full variable domain, with the rest looked up from reference TRBV19 and TRBJ2-1, is DGGITQSPKYLFRKEGQNVTLSCEQNLNHDAMYWYRQDPGQGLRLIYYSQIVNDFQKGDIAEGYSVSREKKESFPLTVTSAQKNPTAFYLCASSIEWYNEQFFGPGTRLTVL.

The chain joins TRBV4-1 to TRBJ1-3; a possible D gene is TRBD1 (5 bases). This CDR3 contains 19 residues. The V end lost 1 base, the J end lost 0 bases, and 19 bases lay between the germline ends. Germline-derived CDR1 and CDR2 are MGHRA and YSYEKL. The CDR3 region has the DNA TGCGCCAGCAGCCAAGGTTTCAGGGTTCTTGCTAACTCTGGAAACACCATATATTTT. It codes for CASSQGFRVLANSGNTIYF.

This chain joins TRBV7-9 and TRBJ1-5; D uncertain. This CDR3 has 12 residues. V gave up 1 base and J gave up 6 bases, with 4 bases separating them. Germline-derived CDR1 and CDR2 are SEHNR and FQNEAQ (reference sequence). The CDR3 DNA sequence: TGTGCCAGCAGCTTAGATATTCAGCCCCAGCATTTT. It translates to CASSLDIQPQHF.

This clone was seen just once. The chain uses TRBV28 and TRBJ2-7; 7 bases fit TRBD1. V was pared by 6 bases and J by 6 bases, with 5 bases of the junction left unmatched. Per germline, CDR1 MDHEN and CDR2 SYDVKM. This CDR3 has 12 amino acids. CDR3 protein: CASRTGSREQYF. The CDR3 DNA sequence: TGTGCCAGCAGGACAGGGAGTCGCGAGCAGTACTTC.

This clone was seen ten or more times. The chain links TRBV5-6 to TRBJ1-2; no clear D. The germline V gene has CDR1 SGHDT and CDR2 YYEEEE. There are 17 residues in the CDR3. The germline V and J ends were trimmed by 4 bases and 0 bases, with 19 bases remaining between them. CDR3 amino acids: CASSPQPGISANYGYTF. The DNA of the CDR3 is TGTGCCAGCAGCCCACAGCCCGGCATCTCAGCTAACTATGGCTACACCTTC.

The rearrangement joins TRBV15 to TRBJ2-4; D is ambiguous. Trimming removed 0 bases at V and 0 bases at J, with 12 bases between. The germline CDR1 and CDR2 sequences are LNHNV and YYDKDF (reference sequence). The CDR3 has 17 amino acids. The chain's CDR3 is CATSRDSGGTAKNIQYF. CDR3 in DNA: TGTGCCACCAGCAGAGATTCTGGCGGAACAGCCAAAAACATTCAGTACTTC. Filled out from reference TRBV15 and TRBJ2-4, the complete variable domain reads DAMVIQNPRYQVTQFGKPVTLSCSQTLNHNVMYWYQQKSSQAPKLLFHYYDKDFNNEADTPDNFQSRRPNTSFCFLDIRSPGLGDTAMYLCATSRDSGGTAKNIQYFGAGTRLSVL.

CDR3 amino acids: CASSYSGNSNEQFF. CDR3 coding DNA: TGTGCCAGCAGTTACTCGGGGAATTCCAATGAGCAGTTCTTC. The J gene is TRBJ2-1, the V gene TRBV6-5; D gene unclear. Trimming stripped 0 bases from V and 6 bases from J, with 9 bases between. CDR1 and CDR2 from the germline V gene are MNHEY and SVGAGI. This CDR3 comprises 14 residues.

The V and J genes are TRBV7-3 and TRBJ2-3; D is perhaps TRBD2 (6 bases). The CDR3 length is 16 residues. V was shortened by 5 bases and J by 5 bases, with 20 bases between the two germline ends. Germline values: CDR1 SGHTA, CDR2 FQGTGA. CDR3 nucleotide sequence: TGTGCCAGCAGCCCCGGCGCGGGAAGGGTGGGAGATACGCAGTATTTT. It specifies CASSPGAGRVGDTQYF. Full variable domain (missing parts from reference TRBV7-3 and TRBJ2-3): GAGVSQTPSNKVTEKGKYVELRCDPISGHTALYWYRQSLGQGPEFLIYFQGTGAADDSGLPNDRFFAVRPEGSVSTLKIQRTERGDSAVYLCASSPGAGRVGDTQYFGPGTRLTVL.

This clone came up a few times. This rearrangement joins TRBV5-1 to TRBJ1-1, with D possibly matching TRBD1 (5 bases). V was shortened by 4 bases and J by 4 bases, with 11 bases between the two germline ends. Germline V gene sequence: CDR1 SGHRS, CDR2 YFSETQ. CDR3 size: 13 residues. The CDR3 sequence: CASSTSGTTEAFF. The CDR3 bases are TGCGCCAGCAGCACGTCAGGGACCACTGAAGCTTTCTTT. Using reference TRBV5-1 and TRBJ1-1 for the parts outside the CDR3, the full variable domain is KAGVTQTPRYLIKTRGQQVTLSCSPISGHRSVSWYQQTPGQGLQFLFEYFSETQRNKGNFPGRFSGRQFSNSRSEMNVSTLELGDSALYLCASSTSGTTEAFFGQGTRLTVV.

The rearrangement joins TRBV28 to TRBJ1-1; D perhaps matches TRBD1 (5 bases). V was clipped by 3 bases and J by 6 bases, with 11 bases between them. In germline, CDR1 is MDHEN, CDR2 SYDVKM. The CDR3 totals 13 residues. This CDR3 is CASSFQGFAEAFF. In DNA, the CDR3 is TGTGCCAGCAGTTTCCAGGGATTCGCTGAAGCTTTCTTT.

The J gene is TRBJ2-7, the V gene TRBV5-8; 7 positions match TRBD1. V lost 1 base and J lost 4; bases outside the gene matches: 8. CDR3 length: 15 amino acids. Germline V lookup: CDR1 SGHTS, CDR2 YDEGEE. The CDR3 spells CASSLTGVFFYEQYF. CDR3 coding DNA: TGTGCCAGCAGCTTGACAGGGGTTTTTTTTTACGAGCAGTACTTC.

This rearrangement joins TRBV14 to TRBJ1-2; tentatively, D is TRBD1 (6 bases). Trimming removed 4 bases from V and 4 bases from J, with 13 bases in between. This CDR3 is built from 14 residues. Germline values: CDR1 SGHDN, CDR2 FVKESK. The CDR3 coding sequence is TGTGCCAGCAGCCTTGGGGGGCCGGCCTATGGCTACACCTTC. Its protein product is CASSLGGPAYGYTF.

The chain recombines TRBV19 with TRBJ2-5; TRBD2 aligns across 11 bases. CDR3 length equals 16 residues. V gave up 5 bases and J gave up 1 base; unmatched junction bases: 6. Germline V lookup: CDR1 LNHDA, CDR2 SQIVND (reference sequence). The CDR3 reads CASSVPGTSGQETQYF. CDR3 nucleotide sequence: TGTGCCAGTAGTGTCCCGGGGACTAGCGGCCAAGAGACCCAGTACTTC.

V and J are TRBV9 and TRBJ2-7; D remains unclear. Trimming took 4 bases from V and 7 from J, leaving 12 bases between them. CDR1 is SGDLS and CDR2 is YYNGEE in the germline V gene. The CDR3 consists of 12 residues. CDR3 bases: TGTGCCAGCAGCCCTAGTGGGGAAGAGCAGTACTTC. It codes for CASSPSGEEQYF.

The chain combines TRBV27 with TRBJ2-1, with a tentative D call TRBD1 (6 bases). Trimming took off 5 bases at V and 4 bases at J, with 21 bases between the two ends. Germline V lookup: CDR1 MNHEY, CDR2 SMNVEV (reference sequence). This CDR3 is 17 amino acids long. The CDR3 bases are TGTGCCAGCAGTATGGGGAAATACAGGGACACTTACAATGAGCAGTTCTTC. Translated: CASSMGKYRDTYNEQFF.

J is TRBJ2-7 and V is TRBV2; D might be TRBD2 (5 bases). CDR1 is SNHLY and CDR2 is FYNNEI in the germline V gene. V was shortened by 7 bases and J by 8 bases, with 15 bases between the two germline ends. This CDR3 is 12 amino acids long. The CDR3 loop reads CASMRATKQQYF. The DNA for the CDR3 is TGTGCCAGCATGAGGGCGACTAAACAGCAGTACTTC.

Remarks on this clone: This specimen includes other DNA sequences encoding the same CDR3. The chain has TRBV5-1 and TRBJ2-1; D unresolved. V was trimmed by 4 bases and J by 0 bases, leaving 11 bases between them. This CDR3 region has 15 residues. CDR1 SGHRS and CDR2 YFSETQ come from the germline V gene. The CDR3 sequence: CASSPDSSSYNEQFF. In nucleotides, the CDR3 is TGCGCCAGCAGCCCCGACTCAAGCTCCTACAATGAGCAGTTCTTC.

In its sample, this clone was seen many times. The chain joins TRBV29-1 to TRBJ2-3; D is uncertain. Looked up from germline, CDR1 is SQVTM and CDR2 is ANQGSEA. With 4 bases removed from V and 0 bases from J, the gap between germline ends came to 11 bases. The CDR3 totals 14 residues. CDR3: CSVGQVFSTDTQYF. The CDR3 DNA follows: TGCAGCGTTGGTCAGGTCTTTAGCACAGATACGCAGTATTTT.

The chain recombines TRBV21-1 with TRBJ2-1; the table's TRBD2 call for D was not verified on the DNA. TRBV21-1 is given as a pseudogene. CDR3 length equals 15 residues. The CDR3 protein is CASNKLAGTYNEQFF. In DNA form, the CDR3 reads TGTGCCAGCAACAAACTAGCGGGCACCTACAATGAGCAGTTCTTC.

This clone was picked up a small number of times. This chain links TRBV7-8 with TRBJ2-7, with a tentative D call TRBD1 (6 bases). The ends were cut back, 1 base at V and 4 bases at J, with 14 bases in the middle. This CDR3 is built from 15 residues. Looked up from germline, CDR1 is SGHVS and CDR2 is FQNEAQ. The chain's CDR3 is CASSLVPGVGYEQYF. The CDR3 DNA follows: TGTGCCAGCAGCTTAGTACCAGGGGTAGGTTACGAGCAGTACTTC.

The V gene is TRBV16, the J gene TRBJ2-2; D is unclear. V was trimmed by 3 bases and J by 4 bases, leaving 15 bases between them. The CDR3 length is 16 residues. Looked up from germline, CDR1 is KGHSY and CDR2 is FQNENV. CDR3 in amino acids: CASSQLRDQVTGELFF. As DNA, the CDR3 is TGTGCCAGCAGCCAGTTACGAGATCAGGTCACCGGGGAGCTGTTTTTT.

This clone has at least ten counts. The chain recombines TRBV4-2 with TRBJ1-2; no firm D call. The length of the CDR3 is 13 residues. The V gene lost 8 bases and the J gene lost 5 bases, with 15 bases spanning the gap. CDR1 is LGHNA, CDR2 YNFKEQ, per germline. This CDR3 is CASSPGENYGYTF. The CDR3 bases are TGTGCCAGCTCCCCGGGAGAAAATTATGGCTACACCTTC.

The CDR3 sequence is CASSFRAPWSEQYF. As DNA, the CDR3 is TGTGCCAGCAGTTTCCGGGCGCCTTGGAGCGAGCAGTACTTC. The gene calls are TRBV28 and TRBJ2-7, with D hard to call. V was trimmed by 3 bases and J by 6 bases, leaving 15 bases between them. This CDR3 region has 14 residues. Per the germline V gene, CDR1 is MDHEN and CDR2 is SYDVKM.

The chain links TRBV6-6 to TRBJ1-4; possible D gene TRBD1, 5 bases. CDR1 and CDR2 (germline): MNHNY, SVGAGI (reference sequence). Trimming took off 6 bases at V and 5 bases at J, with 19 bases between the two ends. This CDR3 contains 16 residues. For the CDR3, the DNA is TGTGCCAGCAGAAAAAGGGAGGGGAGAGGAAATGAAAAACTGTTTTTT. Protein sequence: CASRKREGRGNEKLFF.

The chain links TRBV2 to TRBJ1-4; D not resolved. The V end was cut by 6 bases, the J end by 1 base, with 15 bases between. The CDR3 consists of 16 residues. CDR1 SNHLY and CDR2 FYNNEI come from the germline V gene. The CDR3 reads CASSYKDGRTNEKLFF. In nucleotides, the CDR3 is TGTGCCAGCAGCTACAAGGACGGAAGAACTAATGAAAAACTGTTTTTT.

V gene TRBV5-1 combines with J gene TRBJ2-3; 12 bases agree with TRBD2. The V segment lost 5 bases and the J segment 3 bases; nucleotides outside the gene matches: 7. Germline CDR1 and CDR2: SGHRS and YFSETQ. The CDR3 consists of 16 residues. CDR3 sequence reads: CASRSGLAGRTDTQYF. The CDR3 nucleotides read TGCGCCAGCAGATCCGGACTAGCGGGAAGGACAGATACGCAGTATTTT.

This clone was found once. V is TRBV29-1 and J is TRBJ1-1; the D is unclear. V lost 4 bases, J lost 0 bases, and 9 bases lay in between. Per germline, CDR1 SQVTM and CDR2 ANQGSEA. This CDR3 has 13 residues. The CDR3 DNA reads as TGCAGCGTTGTTCGGAGGATGAACACTGAAGCTTTCTTT. Protein sequence: CSVVRRMNTEAFF.